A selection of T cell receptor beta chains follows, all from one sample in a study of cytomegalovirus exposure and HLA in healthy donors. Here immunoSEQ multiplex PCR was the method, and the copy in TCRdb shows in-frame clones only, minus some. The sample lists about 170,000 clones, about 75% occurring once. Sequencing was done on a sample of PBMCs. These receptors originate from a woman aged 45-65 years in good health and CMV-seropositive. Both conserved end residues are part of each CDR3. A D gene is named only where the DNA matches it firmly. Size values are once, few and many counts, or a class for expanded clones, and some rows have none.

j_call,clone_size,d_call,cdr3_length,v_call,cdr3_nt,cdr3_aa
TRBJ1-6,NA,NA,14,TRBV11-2,TGTGCCAGCAGCGACGGGACACTTAATTCACCCCTCCACTTT,CASSDGTLNSPLHF
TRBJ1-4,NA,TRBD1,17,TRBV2,TGTGCCAGCGGGAATCAACAGGGGCGTCTACAAAATGAAAAACTGTTTTTT,CASGNQQGRLQNEKLFF
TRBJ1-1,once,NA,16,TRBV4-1,TGCGCCAGCAGCCAACTGGGAGGGGCCCAGAACACTGAAGCTTTCTTT,CASSQLGGAQNTEAFF
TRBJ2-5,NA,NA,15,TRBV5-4,TGTGCCAGCAGCTTGGCTCCCGGGACACAAGAGACCCAGTACTTC,CASSLAPGTQETQYF
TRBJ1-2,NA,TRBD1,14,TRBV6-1,TGTGCCAGCAGTGAGATGACAGGGAACTATGGCTACACCTTC,CASSEMTGNYGYTF
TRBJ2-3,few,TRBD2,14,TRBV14,TGTGCCAGCAGCCAGGATAGCGGGGGCTATACGCAGTATTTT,CASSQDSGGYTQYF
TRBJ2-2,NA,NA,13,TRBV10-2,TGCGCCAGCAGCGCAGGGTTCACCGGGGAGCTGTTTTTT,CASSAGFTGELFF
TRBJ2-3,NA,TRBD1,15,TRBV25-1,TGTGCCAGCAGTGAATTGGGGACAGGGTCAGATACGCAGTATTTT,CASSELGTGSDTQYF
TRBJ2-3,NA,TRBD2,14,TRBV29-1,TGCAGTGCCGGGGCTAGCGGCCGCACAGATACGCAGTATTTT,CSAGASGRTDTQYF
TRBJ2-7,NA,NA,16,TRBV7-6,TGTGCCAGCAGCTTAGGAGGGGGGAGGGGAGCCTACGAGCAGTACTTC,CASSLGGGRGAYEQYF
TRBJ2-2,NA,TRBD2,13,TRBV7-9,TGTGCCAGCAGCTCTCGGGGGGCCGGGGAGCTGTTTTTT,CASSSRGAGELFF
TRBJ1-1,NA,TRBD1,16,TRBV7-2,TGTGCCAGCAGCAAAGGTCCGACAGGGGCAAACACTGAAGCTTTCTTT,CASSKGPTGANTEAFF
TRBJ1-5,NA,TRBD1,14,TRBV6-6,TGTGCCAGCAGAAAAGGACAGGGATATCAGCCCCAGCATTTT,CASRKGQGYQPQHF
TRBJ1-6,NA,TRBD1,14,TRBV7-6,TGTGCCAGCAGGGAGGGGACAGGAAATTCACCCCTCCACTTT,CASREGTGNSPLHF
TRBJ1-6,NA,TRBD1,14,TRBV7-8,TGTGCCAGCAGCGGGGGACAGAGAAATTCACCCCTCCACTTT,CASSGGQRNSPLHF
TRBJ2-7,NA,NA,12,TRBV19,TGTGCCAGTAGCGACAGACCCTACGAGCAGTACTTC,CASSDRPYEQYF
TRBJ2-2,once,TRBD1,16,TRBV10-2,TGCGCCAGCAGTGAGCCAGGGGGCTTCAGCACCGGGGAGCTGTTTTTT,CASSEPGGFSTGELFF
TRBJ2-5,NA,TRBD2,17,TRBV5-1,TGCGCCAGCAGCTTGGGGCTCGGGACGGGGGGCCAAGAGACCCAGTACTTC,CASSLGLGTGGQETQYF
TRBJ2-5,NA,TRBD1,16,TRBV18,TGTGCCAGCTCACAAAAAACGACAGGGTACCAAGAGACCCAGTACTTC,CASSQKTTGYQETQYF
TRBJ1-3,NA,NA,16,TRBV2,TGTGCCAGCAGTGAAGCGGCAGGCTGGACTGGAAACACCATATATTTT,CASSEAAGWTGNTIYF
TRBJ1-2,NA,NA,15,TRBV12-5,TGTGCTAGTGGTTTTGGCTCGCGGGGTAAGGATGGCTACACCTTC,CASGFGSRGKDGYTF
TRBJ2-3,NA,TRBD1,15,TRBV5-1,TGCGCCAGCAGCTTGTTGGGACAGAGCACAGATACGCAGTATTTT,CASSLLGQSTDTQYF
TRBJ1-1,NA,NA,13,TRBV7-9,TGTGCCAGCAGCCCACCTTGGAAGGGGGAAGCTTTCTTT,CASSPPWKGEAFF
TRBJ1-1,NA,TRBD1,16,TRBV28,TGTGCCAGCAGTTTAAACAGGGGGTTTATGAACACTGAAGCTTTCTTT,CASSLNRGFMNTEAFF
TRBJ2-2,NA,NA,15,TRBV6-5,TGTGCCAGCAGTTACGGGGCTACGAACACCGGGGAGCTGTTTTTT,CASSYGATNTGELFF
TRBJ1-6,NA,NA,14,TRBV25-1,TGTGCCAGCAGAGACAGCTCCTATAATTCACCCCTCCACTTT,CASRDSSYNSPLHF
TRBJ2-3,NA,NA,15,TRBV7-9,TGTGCCAGCAGCCTGACAGCGATCCGCACAGATACGCAGTATTTT,CASSLTAIRTDTQYF
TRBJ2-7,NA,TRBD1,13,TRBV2,TGTGCCAGCATGAGGGACAGGGACTACGAGCAGTACTTC,CASMRDRDYEQYF
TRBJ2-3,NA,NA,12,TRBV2,TGTGCCAGCAGCCCCCGGCTGGGCACGCAGTATTTT,CASSPRLGTQYF